These 25 T cell receptor beta chains originate from one sample sequenced in a study of T cell repertoires in cytomegalovirus infection. TCRdb recomputed calls from the reads with MiXCR, one row per CDR3 protein. The sample records tens of thousands of distinct CDR3 sequences, roughly 20% being singletons. No antigens are known for them. The sample in question was CD8+ T cells from cultured PBMCs, obtained from culture after CMV antigen stimulation. The receptors come from a human donor in good health (CMV status not recorded). Some clones in this sample may be carry-over from other donors' samples.

This clonotype was observed a single time. V gene TRBV11-2 combines with J gene TRBJ2-7; 13 nucleotides match TRBD2. V shed 7 bases and J 7 bases; nucleotides not matched to a gene: 10. This CDR3 is 15 amino acids long. Germline V gives CDR1 SGHAT, CDR2 FQNNGV. The CDR3 sequence is CASTLWTSGSGEQYF. The CDR3 DNA is TGTGCCAGCACCCTTTGGACTAGCGGGAGCGGTGAGCAGTACTTC.

This clonotype has more than one count but fewer than ten. This chain links TRBV7-9 with TRBJ2-7, with TRBD2 identical over 8 bases. Germline loops: CDR1 SEHNR, CDR2 FQNEAQ (reference sequence). J gave up 4 bases and V 2 bases, and 10 bases lay outside the gene matches. The CDR3 has 16 amino acids. CDR3 DNA: TGTGCCAGCAGCTTAAAAGGCGGGAGGCACCTTTACGAGCAGTACTTC. Amino acids: CASSLKGGRHLYEQYF.

V is TRBV13 and J is TRBJ2-7; 9 positions agree with TRBD2. Trimming took 5 bases from V and 2 from J; bases not matched to a gene: 10. This CDR3 region has 16 residues. Germline V gene data show CDR1 as PRHDT and CDR2 as FYEKMQ (reference sequence). CDR3 protein: CASSPPLAGRTYEQYF. In DNA form, the CDR3 reads TGTGCCAGCAGCCCCCCTCTAGCGGGGAGGACCTACGAGCAGTACTTC.

This chain joins TRBV19 and TRBJ1-5; 7 bases map to TRBD1. CDR3 length equals 15 residues. V was clipped by 6 bases and J by 4 bases; unmatched bases: 9. The germline gives CDR1 LNHDA, CDR2 SQIVND (reference sequence). CDR3 protein: CASSPGQAKNQPQHF. DNA of the CDR3: TGTGCCAGTAGCCCTGGACAGGCCAAGAATCAGCCCCAGCATTTT. Supplemented by reference TRBV19 and TRBJ1-5, the full variable domain reads DGGITQSPKYLFRKEGQNVTLSCEQNLNHDAMYWYRQDPGQGLRLIYYSQIVNDFQKGDIAEGYSVSREKKESFPLTVTSAQKNPTAFYLCASSPGQAKNQPQHFGDGTRLSIL.

The chain has TRBV7-9 and TRBJ2-3; a weak D match, TRBD2 (6 bases). Trimming shortened V by 2 bases and J by 0 bases, and 15 bases separated the two germline ends. Germline V lookup: CDR1 SEHNR, CDR2 FQNEAQ (reference sequence). The CDR3 totals 17 residues. CDR3 sequence (DNA): TGTGCCAGCAGCTTACCCCCCCGCGGGGACAGCACAGATACGCAGTATTTT. Its protein is CASSLPPRGDSTDTQYF.

A few counts support this clonotype. The chain has TRBV7-9 and TRBJ2-3, with 7 bases lining up with TRBD2. The CDR3 contains 15 residues. Germline loops: CDR1 SEHNR, CDR2 FQNEAQ (reference sequence). The junction had 13 bases not matched to a gene; V was cut back by 10 bases and J by 3 bases. CDR3: CATAARDGGTDTQYF. DNA of the CDR3: TGTGCCACCGCGGCCCGAGACGGGGGGACAGATACGCAGTATTTT.

There are many counts of this clonotype. The chain employs TRBV20-1 and TRBJ2-1; D remains unclear. With 5 bases removed from V and 9 bases from J, the gap between germline ends came to 14 bases. This CDR3 contains 12 residues. Germline V gene data show CDR1 as DFQATT and CDR2 as SNEGSKA (reference sequence). CDR3 nucleotides: TGCAGTGCTTATACTGGTAAACTTGAGCAGTTCTTC. It yields the protein CSAYTGKLEQFF.

This clonotype was counted at least ten times. V usage is TRBV4-1 and J usage is TRBJ2-5; 7 nucleotides match TRBD1. The CDR3 consists of 15 residues. V gave up 4 bases and J gave up 0 bases; unmatched junction bases: 5. Germline V gives CDR1 MGHRA, CDR2 YSYEKL. CDR3 in amino acids: CASSPPGQNQETQYF. DNA for the CDR3: TGCGCCAGCAGCCCACCGGGACAGAACCAAGAGACCCAGTACTTC.

V and J are TRBV7-9 and TRBJ2-1; 13 bases are a match to TRBD2. V shed 5 bases, J shed 6 bases, and the junction held 4 bases outside the gene matches. The CDR3 length is 15 residues. Germline CDR1 and CDR2: SEHNR and FQNEAQ (reference sequence). CDR3 nucleotide sequence: TGTGCCAGCAGCGTACTAGCGGGAGGGCCCAATGAGCAGTTCTTC. As protein: CASSVLAGGPNEQFF.

This clonotype was picked up many times. The genes are TRBV13 and TRBJ2-5, with D uncertain. There are 14 residues in the CDR3. Trimming shortened V by 3 bases and J by 2 bases, and 10 bases separated the two germline ends. From germline, CDR1 is PRHDT and CDR2 FYEKMQ (reference sequence). The CDR3: CASSLNAGQETQYF. The CDR3 nucleotides read TGTGCCAGCAGCTTGAACGCAGGACAAGAGACCCAGTACTTC. Drawing the rest from reference TRBV13 and TRBJ2-5, the complete variable domain is AAGVIQSPRHLIKEKRETATLKCYPIPRHDTVYWYQQGPGQDPQFLISFYEKMQSDKGSIPDRFSAQQFSDYHSELNMSSLELGDSALYFCASSLNAGQETQYFGPGTRLLVL.

The chain has TRBV6-2 or TRBV6-3 and TRBJ1-5; D is undetermined. With 0 bases removed from V and 7 bases from J, the gap between germline ends came to 16 bases. This CDR3 contains 16 residues. Germline CDR1 is MNHEY and CDR2 is SVGEGT. For the CDR3, the DNA is TGTGCCAGCAGTTACTCGATCCGGCCCCCCTTGCAGCCCCAGCATTTT. Its protein product is CASSYSIRPPLQPQHF.

The chain joins TRBV5-1 to TRBJ2-3; D gene uncertain. Germline CDR1 SGHRS, CDR2 YFSETQ. This CDR3 is 16 amino acids long. V lost 2 bases and J lost 2, with 15 bases in between. The CDR3, as DNA: TGCGCCAGCAGCTTCGACGCGGCAAGAAACACAGATACGCAGTATTTT. Translation: CASSFDAARNTDTQYF.

V is TRBV5-1 and J is TRBJ1-1; D is perhaps TRBD1 (6 bases). The CDR3 has 14 residues. V was trimmed by 4 bases and J by 11 bases, leaving 21 bases between them. Germline V CDR1 and CDR2: SGHRS, YFSETQ. The DNA for the CDR3 is TGCGCCAGCAGCGCCCTATACCGGACAGAAGGGGCTTTCTTT. Its translation: CASSALYRTEGAFF.

Notes on this clonotype: Given a much more abundant clone one base away, this may be a read error. Written as DNA, the CDR3 is TGTGCCAGCAGTTTGACACCGGACTACGAGCAGTACTTC. Translated, it gives CASSLTPDYEQYF. J is TRBJ2-7 and V is TRBV28; D unresolved. The V gene's germline CDR1 is MDHEN and CDR2 SYDVKM. The V gene lost 3 bases and the J gene lost 3 bases, with 9 bases spanning the gap. The CDR3 has 13 residues.

This clonotype has just a few counts. J is TRBJ2-5 and V is TRBV7-8; either TRBD1 or TRBD2 may supply D (6 bases each). The V end was cut by 1 base, the J end by 5 bases, with 14 bases between. Germline-derived CDR1 and CDR2 are SGHVS and FQNEAQ. The CDR3 totals 15 residues. The CDR3 region is CASSLGPGAGETQYF. The CDR3 nucleotides are TGTGCCAGCAGCTTAGGCCCGGGGGCGGGGGAGACCCAGTACTTC.

This clonotype was detected only a few times. The chain recombines TRBV7-9 with TRBJ1-3; D unclear. CDR1 and CDR2 from the germline V gene are SEHNR and FQNEAQ (reference sequence). This CDR3 comprises 16 residues. The V end lost 2 bases, the J end lost 1 base, and 12 bases lay between the germline ends. This chain's CDR3 is CASSLSRARSGNTIYF. The CDR3 nucleotides read TGTGCCAGCAGCTTAAGCCGGGCTCGGTCTGGAAACACCATATATTTT.

This sequence joins TRBV7-2 and TRBJ2-5, with a weak D call TRBD1 (5 bases). Germline assignment: CDR1 SGHTA and CDR2 FQGNSA. The CDR3 runs 14 residues. V was clipped by 0 bases and J by 5 bases, with 10 bases between them. This chain's CDR3 is CASSLATVRETQYF. CDR3 in DNA: TGTGCCAGCAGCTTAGCGACAGTTCGGGAGACCCAGTACTTC.

This clonotype was counted between two and nine times. V and J are TRBV13 and TRBJ2-1, with TRBD2 matching 7 bases. CDR3 length equals 14 residues. Germline V gene data show CDR1 as PRHDT and CDR2 as FYEKMQ (reference sequence). With 5 bases clipped from V and 2 bases from J, the junction kept 3 bases outside the gene matches. CDR3 residues: CASSSGVPYNEQFF. In nucleotides, the CDR3 is TGTGCCAGCAGCAGCGGGGTACCCTACAATGAGCAGTTCTTC.

This clonotype was seen more than once but under ten times. The genes are TRBV5-1 and TRBJ2-3; D call uncertain. This CDR3 is built from 13 residues. With 7 bases removed from V and 5 bases from J, the gap between germline ends came to 14 bases. In germline, CDR1 is SGHRS, CDR2 YFSETQ. CDR3 DNA sequence: TGCGCCAGCGCTTCGCGAGGCCAAGATACGCAGTATTTT. Amino acids: CASASRGQDTQYF.

There are a few counts of this clonotype. This chain connects TRBV7-6 to TRBJ1-1; D uncertain. The CDR3 covers 12 residues. Germline V CDR1 and CDR2: SGHVS, FNYEAQ. Between the trimmed V and J ends, which lost 5 bases and 5 bases, there was a span of 9 bases. This chain's CDR3 is CASSRDRTEAFF. CDR3 in DNA: TGTGCCAGCAGCCGAGACCGGACTGAAGCTTTCTTT.

The rearrangement uses TRBV11-3 and TRBJ2-1; D may be TRBD2 (5 bases). V was clipped by 5 bases and J by 8 bases, with 13 bases between them. Germline V gene sequence: CDR1 SGHNT, CDR2 YENEEA. This CDR3 spans 13 amino acids. CDR3 sequence reads: CASSPAVGDEQFF. The CDR3 bases are TGTGCCAGCAGCCCAGCTGTCGGGGATGAGCAGTTCTTC.

The J gene is TRBJ2-1, the V gene TRBV6-1; a possible D gene is TRBD2 (5 bases). V lost 6 bases to trimming and J lost 0 bases, with 15 bases between them. CDR3 length: 16 amino acids. Germline assignment: CDR1 MNHNS and CDR2 SASEGT. CDR3 in amino acids: CASRMRAFSSYNEQFF. The CDR3 coding sequence is TGTGCCAGCAGGATGAGGGCTTTCAGCTCCTACAATGAGCAGTTCTTC.

This clonotype was seen only a few times. The CDR3 region is CASSLGWLGEAFF. The CDR3 DNA is TGTGCCAGCAGCTTAGGTTGGCTTGGTGAAGCTTTCTTT. The chain is built from TRBV7-9 and TRBJ1-1; D is ambiguous. CDR3 length equals 13 residues. CDR1 is SEHNR, CDR2 FQNEAQ, per germline (reference sequence). Trimming pared 1 base from V and 7 bases from J, leaving 10 bases between.

This clonotype has only a few counts. This rearrangement joins TRBV7-8 to TRBJ1-1; no firm D call. Germline V gene data show CDR1 as SGHVS and CDR2 as FQNEAQ. The length of the CDR3 is 13 residues. Deletions cut 5 bases from V and 1 base from J, with 8 bases between. CDR3 in amino acids: CASSARGNTEAFF. The CDR3 DNA sequence: TGTGCCAGCAGCGCGCGGGGGAACACTGAAGCTTTCTTT.

This chain uses TRBV27 with TRBJ1-1; 7 positions match TRBD1. The germline gives CDR1 MNHEY, CDR2 SMNVEV (reference sequence). With 7 bases clipped from V and 4 bases from J, the junction kept 0 bases outside the gene matches. This CDR3 has 11 residues. The CDR3 reads CASNRGTEAFF. The CDR3 DNA follows: TGTGCCAGCAACAGGGGCACTGAAGCTTTCTTT.